This TCR beta chain appears in the sequencing data of a study of blood T cells in healthy people across ages. The authors ran a second PCR of roughly 6 to 11 cycles using a sample-barcoded 5' primer and a J-beta primer mix. TCRdb independently ran MiXCR on the 5' RACE reads; one entry per CDR3 protein. The profile shows around 2 million distinct CDR3 sequences, roughly 43% of them singletons. Overall study findings and caveats: As age increased, TCR beta diversity per million T cells fell in a roughly linear fashion. It was the long-lived donors that had more naive CD4+ cells and higher diversity than aged donors.

Comment on this clonotype: The antigen is unknown.

Healthy Caucasian individuals from Russia aged about 6 to 90 were enrolled as donors. The sequenced material came from blood. The TCR was taken from a human donor in good health.

CDR3 DNA sequence: TGCGCCAGCATGCTTACCGAAGGACTAGCAGATACGCAGTATTTT. Protein product: CASMLTEGLADTQYF. The V call is TRBV5-1, the J call TRBJ2-3; 7 bases line up with TRBD2. This CDR3 is built from 15 residues. Per the germline V gene, CDR1 is SGHRS and CDR2 is YFSETQ. Trimming cost V 6 bases and J 4 bases; bases outside gene matches: 11.